In its sample, the clone carrying this TCR beta chain was seen many times. What it binds is unknown. CDR1 and CDR2 from the germline V gene are DFQATT and SNEGSKA (reference sequence). The junction had 10 bases not matched to a gene; V was cut back by 5 bases and J by 9 bases. This CDR3 comprises 16 residues. The entry originates in a study of identical twins. General study points: Abundant cord blood beta clonotypes carried fewer insertions; memory repertoires showed none.

Unique molecular identifiers were present on the cDNA, and a universal primer site came from template switching. TCRdb re-analysed the 5' RACE reads in MiXCR, keeping a single row per CDR3 protein. The sample records roughly 720,000 distinct CDR3 sequences, approximately 18% being singletons. A further study also used this sample, focusing on T cells expressing NK-cell markers. That paper notes: About six donors showed dominant NKG2C+ clonotypes comprising roughly 1.0-7.0% of their CD8+ T cells.

The rearrangement uses TRBV20-1 and TRBJ2-1, with TRBD2 matching over 16 bases. The clonotype comes from a young woman in good health. The sequenced material came from PBMCs. DNA for the CDR3: TGCAGTGCTCCCGATACCGGGACTAGCGGGAGGGCTGAGCAGTTCTTC. Protein: CSAPDTGTSGRAEQFF.